The clone carrying this T cell receptor beta chain was seen only a few times. Its antigen is currently unknown. These gene names are mouse names. The data derive from a study of tissue T cells after allogeneic stem cell transplantation. TCRdb's table, derived via immunoSEQ multiplex PCR, lists solely in-frame clones and lacks some. The sample records roughly 3,200 clones, roughly half being singletons. The time point denotes: mouse harvest day 14 after allogeneic transplant. Mouse grafts combined 10^7 T-cell-depleted bone marrow cells with 10^6 splenic CD5+ T cells. Tissues came from B6→BALB/c major-mismatch GVHD mice at day 7 or 14. Study-wide findings and caveats: In patients and mice, blood and spleen missed much of tissue repertoire. The study did not identify alloreactive or antigen-specific tissue TCRs, and some clones might be persisting host cells.

This clonotype was obtained from a female BALB/c mouse given C57BL/6 T cells with graft-versus-host disease after an allogeneic hematopoietic cell transplant. The sequenced sample was gut tissue.

CDR3 in amino acids: CSSSPRQGGTGQLYF. Incomplete CDR3 DNA: TGCTCCAGCAGTCCCCGACAGGGCGGCACCGGGCAGCTCTAC. This chain joins TRBV23 and TRBJ2-2; TRBD1 reflects the table's D call only, with no check against the DNA. The DNA ends 1 residue before the CDR3 does, and the rest of the CDR3 is filled in from the germline J gene. The CDR3 covers 15 residues. CDR1 and CDR2 (germline): KGHTA, FQNQQP.